The sequence of this T cell receptor beta chain was determined in a study of cytomegalovirus exposure and HLA in healthy donors. Germline CDR1 and CDR2: SGDLS and YYNGEE. V lost 0 bases, J lost 6 bases, and 13 bases lay in between. The CDR3 is made up of 14 amino acids. In regard to this clone: The antigen is not known.

Profiled with immunoSEQ multiplex PCR; TCRdb holds only in-frame clones, not every one. Found here are about 130,000 clones, about 90% of them singletons; the top ten hold under 8%. Regarding the study as a whole: Associated with cytomegalovirus, according to the listing, were 150 to 200 TCR beta chains.

Sequencing was done on a sample of PBMCs. The origin of this receptor is a woman aged 25-40 years in good health and CMV-seropositive. The chain links TRBV9 to TRBJ2-7; tentative D call: TRBD1 (6 bases). CDR3 in DNA: TGTGCCAGCAGCGTAGCTCTGGGGGCTTTCGAGCAGTACTTC. Translation: CASSVALGAFEQYF.